The next 20 T cell receptor beta chains were all read from a single sample in a study of blood T cell repertoires in COVID-19 (TCRdb year 2020). Receptors were amplified or captured by the immunoSEQ multiplex PCR assay. TCRdb took over this immuneACCESS table, retaining in-frame rearrangements with V and J assigned. Such tables are incomplete; in checked studies, under half of the missing clones stem from an unresolved V gene, and the remainder is unexplained. This sample holds some 240,000 clones; approximately 80% were observed only once. The ten largest clones add up to roughly 1.4% of the sample. The sample consisted of peripheral blood. These receptors were taken from a woman aged 40 to 55 who had recovered from COVID-19.

This rearrangement joins TRBV27 to TRBJ1-1; D is perhaps TRBD1 (5 bases). Trimming took 5 bases from V and 1 from J, leaving 14 bases between them. The CDR3 has 15 residues. Per the germline V gene, CDR1 is MNHEY and CDR2 is SMNVEV (reference sequence). CDR3 residues: CASSLSTGPNTEAFF. The CDR3 region has the DNA TGTGCCAGCAGTCTTTCAACAGGCCCGAACACTGAAGCTTTCTTT.

This chain connects TRBV27 to TRBJ1-2; D is perhaps TRBD1 (6 bases). This CDR3 is built from 13 residues. Germline V gene data show CDR1 as MNHEY and CDR2 as SMNVEV (reference sequence). V was pared by 7 bases and J by 2 bases, with 11 bases between. The CDR3, as DNA: TGTGCCAGCAAAATCGGACAGAACTATGGCTACACCTTC. It codes for CASKIGQNYGYTF.

The chain couples TRBV4-1 to TRBJ2-1; 7 bases map to TRBD2. CDR3 length equals 12 residues. V was pared by 0 bases and J by 15 bases, with 5 bases of the junction left unmatched. CDR1 MGHRA and CDR2 YSYEKL come from the germline V gene. CDR3 residues: CASSQERGRPFF. The DNA for the CDR3 is TGCGCCAGCAGCCAAGAGCGGGGGAGGCCGTTCTTC.

V usage is TRBV10-3 and J usage is TRBJ2-7; perhaps TRBD1 as D (6 bases). The CDR3 has 14 amino acids. Trimming stripped 10 bases from V and 0 bases from J, with 16 bases between. The germline CDR1 and CDR2 sequences are ENHRY and SYGVKD. For the CDR3, the DNA is TGTGCCAACGAAGCTAGGGACATCTCCTACGAGCAGTACTTC. Translated: CANEARDISYEQYF.

The rearrangement links TRBV18 to TRBJ2-5; 9 nucleotides line up with TRBD1. The CDR3 covers 15 residues. Germline lookup yields CDR1 KGHSH and CDR2 LQKENI. V shed 3 bases, J shed 4 bases, and the junction held 6 bases outside the gene matches. The CDR3 DNA sequence: TGTGCCAGCTCACCTATTACACAGGGGGCAGAGACCCAGTACTTC. Its protein product is CASSPITQGAETQYF.

The CDR3 here is CASSPSGAPNTIYF. CDR3 coding DNA: TGTGCCAGCAGCCCCTCAGGGGCCCCAAACACCATATATTTT. The chain recombines TRBV3-1 (or the pseudogene TRBV3-2) with TRBJ1-3, with D perhaps TRBD1 (6 bases). Trimming cost V 4 bases and J 6 bases, with 13 bases left between them. Germline values: CDR1 LGHDT, CDR2 YNNKEL (reference sequence). CDR3 length: 14 residues.

The genes are TRBV5-6 and TRBJ2-2; a possible D gene is TRBD1 (5 bases). The CDR3 totals 17 residues. Germline CDR1 and CDR2: SGHDT and YYEEEE. Trimming took 4 bases from V and 1 from J, leaving 17 bases between them. The CDR3 nucleotides are TGTGCCAGCAGCCAAAGTGGGGCCGAGCTGAACACCGGGGAGCTGTTTTTT. This translates into CASSQSGAELNTGELFF.

CDR3 in amino acids: CASSFAQGAGNTEAFF. Here the CDR3 DNA reads TGCGCCAGCAGCTTTGCACAGGGGGCAGGAAACACTGAAGCTTTCTTT. The genes are TRBV5-1 and TRBJ1-1, with TRBD1 identical over 9 bases. The junction had 7 bases not matched to a gene; V was cut back by 2 bases and J by 2 bases. CDR1 is SGHRS and CDR2 is YFSETQ in the germline V gene. This CDR3 contains 16 residues.

This chain uses TRBV7-9 with TRBJ2-7, with 10 bases lining up with TRBD1. The germline gives CDR1 SEHNR, CDR2 FQNEAQ (reference sequence). The CDR3 contains 16 residues. The J segment lost 2 bases and the V segment lost 2 bases, leaving 6 bases of the junction unmatched. The CDR3 DNA follows: TGTGCCAGCAGCTTATTCGCGACAGGGGGCCCCTACGAGCAGTACTTC. It specifies CASSLFATGGPYEQYF.

This chain links TRBV7-9 with TRBJ2-5, with 7 nucleotides matching TRBD2. The J segment lost 1 base and the V segment lost 4 bases, leaving 9 bases of the junction unmatched. CDR1 is SEHNR and CDR2 is FQNEAQ in the germline V gene (reference sequence). The length of the CDR3 is 16 residues. CDR3 bases: TGTGCCAGCAGCTCTCCCGGCCGGACTAGCCAAGAGACCCAGTACTTC. Translated: CASSSPGRTSQETQYF. Complete variable domain (other parts from reference TRBV7-9 and TRBJ2-5): DTGVSQNPRHKITKRGQNVTFRCDPISEHNRLYWYRQTLGQGPEFLTYFQNEAQLEKSRLLSDRFSAERPKGSFSTLEIQRTEQGDSAMYLCASSSPGRTSQETQYFGPGTRLLVL.

The CDR3 sequence is CASSLRTGNDGYTF. The CDR3 DNA follows: TGCGCCAGCAGCTTGAGGACAGGGAATGATGGCTACACCTTC. This sequence joins TRBV5-1 and TRBJ1-2; 8 bases are a match to TRBD1. The junction had 5 bases not matched to a gene; V was cut back by 1 base and J by 6 bases. Germline CDR1 reads SGHRS; CDR2 reads YFSETQ. CDR3 length equals 14 residues.

This clone was seen only a few times. The J gene is TRBJ1-1, the V gene TRBV7-6, with 10 bases that match TRBD1. CDR1 and CDR2 (germline): SGHVS, FNYEAQ. The ends lost 3 bases at V and 3 bases at J; junction bases unmatched: 13. The CDR3 consists of 18 residues. This CDR3 is CASSLRPGQGLRYTEAFF. In DNA form, the CDR3 reads TGTGCCAGCAGCTTGCGGCCGGGACAGGGGTTAAGGTACACTGAAGCTTTCTTT. Combining the CDR3 with reference TRBV7-6 and TRBJ1-1 gives the whole variable domain GAGVSQSPRYKVTKRGQDVALRCDPISGHVSLYWYRQALGQGPEFLTYFNYEAQQDKSGLPNDRFSAERPEGSISTLTIQRTEQRDSAMYRCASSLRPGQGLRYTEAFFGQGTRLTVV.

V usage is TRBV7-9 and J usage is TRBJ1-1; D remains ambiguous. The germline V gene encodes CDR1 SEHNR and CDR2 FQNEAQ (reference sequence). This CDR3 is built from 12 residues. Trimming pared 1 base from V and 11 bases from J, leaving 11 bases between. CDR3: CASSLGGAYAFF. CDR3 bases: TGTGCCAGCAGCTTAGGAGGAGCTTACGCTTTCTTT.

V gene TRBV12-3 or TRBV12-4 combines with J gene TRBJ1-6; D may be TRBD1 (5 bases). V was clipped by 3 bases and J by 10 bases, with 10 bases between them. The CDR3 spans 13 residues. This CDR3 reads CASSLRGGSPLHF. CDR3 DNA sequence: TGTGCCAGCAGTTTGCGGGGCGGATCACCCCTCCACTTT.

The count of this clone is one. V usage is TRBV28 and J usage is TRBJ1-1; D perhaps matches TRBD1 (5 bases). This CDR3 spans 14 amino acids. V lost 3 bases and J lost 6, with 14 bases in between. The germline V gene has CDR1 MDHEN and CDR2 SYDVKM. This chain's CDR3 is CASSFRQLGAEAFF. The CDR3, as DNA: TGTGCCAGCAGTTTCAGACAGCTAGGGGCTGAAGCTTTCTTT.

This clone was observed a few times. V usage is TRBV7-6 and J usage is TRBJ1-6, with 8 bases matching TRBD1. The CDR3 totals 15 residues. The germline V gene has CDR1 SGHVS and CDR2 FNYEAQ. V shed 5 bases and J 10 bases; nucleotides not matched to a gene: 10. DNA of the CDR3: TGTGCCAGCAGCGCCCGGACAGGGCAATTATCACCCCTCCACTTT. It translates to CASSARTGQLSPLHF.

V gene TRBV6-5 combines with J gene TRBJ2-7, with D perhaps matching TRBD2 (6 bases). Trimming took off 0 bases at V and 3 bases at J, with 12 bases between the two ends. Germline V gene data show CDR1 as MNHEY and CDR2 as SVGAGI. The CDR3 length is 15 residues. CDR3 sequence: CASSYSRGSVYEQYF. The CDR3 coding sequence is TGTGCCAGCAGTTACTCGCGGGGTAGCGTCTACGAGCAGTACTTC.

This clone was found once. This chain connects TRBV29-1 to TRBJ1-1, with D unclear. Germline CDR1 reads SQVTM; CDR2 reads ANQGSEA. Trimming removed 5 bases from V and 1 base from J, with 11 bases in between. This CDR3 is 13 amino acids long. CDR3 residues: CSVSLRANTEAFF. The DNA of the CDR3 is TGCAGCGTTTCCCTTCGCGCGAACACTGAAGCTTTCTTT.

In DNA, the CDR3 is TGTGCCAGCACCAGGACAGACTCCTACAATGAGCAGTTCTTC. Translation: CASTRTDSYNEQFF. This chain uses TRBV25-1 with TRBJ2-1; weak D call: TRBD1 (6 bases). V was pared by 7 bases and J by 0 bases, with 10 bases between. The V gene's germline CDR1 is MGHDK and CDR2 SYGVNS. There are 14 residues in the CDR3.

This chain joins TRBV7-8 and TRBJ2-3; D perhaps matches TRBD1 (7 bases). Trimming removed 5 bases from V and 5 bases from J, with 20 bases in between. Germline CDR1 SGHVS, CDR2 FQNEAQ. The CDR3 consists of 16 residues. The chain's CDR3 is CASSRAYGGGRDTQYF. The CDR3 DNA reads TGTGCCAGCAGCCGAGCTTACGGAGGGGGCAGAGATACGCAGTATTTT.